This T cell receptor (beta chain) was profiled in a study of T-cell reconstitution after alpha-beta-depleted transplantation in children. Findings and caveats of the study: The high TCRbeta diversity at day 60 in some patients came from surviving recipient T cells and thymic progenitors. Newly produced T cells mostly provided counts and TCRbeta diversity after one year, as hyperexpanded clones declined. As was reported, about two months after transplant, alpha-beta T cells came from several hundred expanded graft clones.

This clonotype was counted between two and nine times. Its antigen remains unknown. Using unique molecular identifiers, the investigators prepared the TCRbeta library. MiXCR was run by TCRdb on the PCR reads, yielding one entry per CDR3 protein. This sample yields about 460,000 distinct CDR3 sequences, of which 10% to 12% are seen a single time; 14% belongs to the top ten. This CDR3 comprises 12 residues. The V gene's germline CDR1 is SQVTM and CDR2 ANQGSEA. Trimming left V 2 bases short and J 5 bases short, with 7 bases between. V and J are TRBV29-1 and TRBJ2-4; D may match TRBD1 or TRBD2 (5 bases each). The sample consisted of PBMCs, mostly from graft donor cells, taken 180 days after TCRalphabeta/CD19-depleted stem cell transplant. The receptor's source is a female patient under 10 years old who had a stem cell transplant for aplastic anemia, so the T cells may come from the graft donor. CDR3 DNA: TGCAGCGTTGAAAGGGGAGAAAACATTCAGTACTTC. This sequence encodes CSVERGENIQYF.